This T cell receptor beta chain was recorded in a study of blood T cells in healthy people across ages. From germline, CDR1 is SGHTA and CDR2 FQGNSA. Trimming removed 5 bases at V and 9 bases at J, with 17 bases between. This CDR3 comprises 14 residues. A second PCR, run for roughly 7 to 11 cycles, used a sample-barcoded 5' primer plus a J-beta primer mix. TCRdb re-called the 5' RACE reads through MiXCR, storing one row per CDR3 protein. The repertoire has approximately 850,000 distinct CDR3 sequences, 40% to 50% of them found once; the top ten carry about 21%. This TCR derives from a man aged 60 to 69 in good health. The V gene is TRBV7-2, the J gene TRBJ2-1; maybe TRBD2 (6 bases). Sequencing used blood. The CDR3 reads CASSVQTGTREQFF. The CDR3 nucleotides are TGTGCCAGCAGCGTGCAAACCGGGACTCGTGAGCAGTTCTTC.